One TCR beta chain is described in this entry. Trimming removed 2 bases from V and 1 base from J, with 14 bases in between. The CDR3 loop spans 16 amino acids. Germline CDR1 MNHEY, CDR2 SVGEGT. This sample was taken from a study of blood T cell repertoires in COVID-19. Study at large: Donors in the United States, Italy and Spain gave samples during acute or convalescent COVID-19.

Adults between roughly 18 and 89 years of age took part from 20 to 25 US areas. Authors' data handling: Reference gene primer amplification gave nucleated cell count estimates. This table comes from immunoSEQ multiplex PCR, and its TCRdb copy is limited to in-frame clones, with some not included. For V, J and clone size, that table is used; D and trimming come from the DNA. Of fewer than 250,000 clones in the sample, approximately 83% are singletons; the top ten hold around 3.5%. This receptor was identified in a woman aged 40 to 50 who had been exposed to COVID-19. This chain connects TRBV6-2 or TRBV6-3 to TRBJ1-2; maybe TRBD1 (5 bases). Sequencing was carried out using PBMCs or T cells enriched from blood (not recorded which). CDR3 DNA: TGTGCCAGCAGTTACACAGGAAAGTCAGATAACTATGGCTACACCTTC. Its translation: CASSYTGKSDNYGYTF.